This entry lists 28 T cell receptor beta chains sequenced from one sample in a study of blood T cell repertoires in COVID-19. Sequencing used immunoSEQ multiplex PCR; TCRdb keeps in-frame clones, though not all of them. The sample shows about 130,000 clones, more than 70% of them seen only once. The specimen sequenced was peripheral blood. These receptors were taken from a human donor in a cohort sampled during active COVID-19.

The rearrangement uses TRBV6-5 and TRBJ1-5, with 9 bases matching TRBD1. Unmatched junction bases numbered 10, after V lost 6 bases and J lost 10 bases. Looked up from germline, CDR1 is MNHEY and CDR2 is SVGAGI. This CDR3 is 14 amino acids long. The chain's CDR3 is CASRISGQGSPQHF. The CDR3 DNA sequence: TGTGCCAGCAGGATCTCGGGACAGGGTTCCCCCCAGCATTTT.

V gene TRBV5-4 combines with J gene TRBJ1-4; TRBD1 matches at 7 bases. The CDR3 sequence is 15 residues long. The ends lost 5 bases at V and 0 bases at J; junction bases unmatched: 4. Germline values: CDR1 SGHNT, CDR2 YYREEE (reference sequence). CDR3 sequence reads: CASRRGPATNEKLFF. CDR3 nucleotide sequence: TGTGCCAGCAGAAGGGGGCCGGCAACTAATGAAAAACTGTTTTTT. Filled out from reference TRBV5-4 and TRBJ1-4, the complete variable domain reads ETGVTQSPTHLIKTRGQQVTLRCSSQSGHNTVSWYQQALGQGPQFIFQYYREEENGRGNFPPRFSGLQFPNYSSELNVNALELDDSALYLCASRRGPATNEKLFFGSGTQLSVL.

The V gene is TRBV19, the J gene TRBJ1-4, with 8 bases matching TRBD1. CDR3 length equals 13 residues. Germline V gives CDR1 LNHDA, CDR2 SQIVND (reference sequence). V shed 11 bases and J 5 bases; nucleotides not matched to a gene: 7. The CDR3 protein is CAGQGVPNEKLFF. CDR3 nucleotides: TGTGCCGGACAGGGTGTCCCCAATGAAAAACTGTTTTTT.

The rearrangement joins TRBV6-6 to TRBJ1-5; 10 bases line up with TRBD1. This CDR3 contains 15 residues. Per germline, CDR1 MNHNY and CDR2 SVGAGI (reference sequence). The V gene end was trimmed by 6 bases and the J gene end by 7 bases; junction bases not matched to a gene: 9. The CDR3 nucleotides read TGTGCCAGCAGCTTCCGGGACAGGGGCTACCAGCCCCAGCATTTT. It yields the protein CASSFRDRGYQPQHF.

The gene calls are TRBV6-6 and TRBJ2-6; possible D gene TRBD1, 6 bases. Germline V gives CDR1 MNHNY, CDR2 SVGAGI (reference sequence). This CDR3 spans 14 amino acids. Trimming left V 6 bases short and J 0 bases short, with 6 bases between. CDR3 DNA: TGTGCCAGCAGGGACAGCTCTGGGGCCAACGTCCTGACTTTC. It yields the protein CASRDSSGANVLTF.

The CDR3 loop reads CASSLGLAVYEQYF. CDR3 DNA: TGTGCCAGCAGTTTAGGACTAGCGGTCTACGAGCAGTACTTC. The chain couples TRBV27 to TRBJ2-7; 10 nucleotides match TRBD2. Germline values: CDR1 MNHEY, CDR2 SMNVEV (reference sequence). The CDR3 length is 14 residues. With V trimmed by 2 bases and J by 3 bases, 1 base remained unmatched.

V usage is TRBV9 and J usage is TRBJ2-2; TRBD1 matches at 8 bases. Trimming removed 4 bases from V and 6 bases from J; junction bases left unmatched: 14. This CDR3 is built from 17 residues. CDR1 SGDLS and CDR2 YYNGEE come from the germline V gene. CDR3 DNA: TGTGCCAGCAGCCTCAGGGGTGGGGCAGGGGGCCCCGGGGAGCTGTTTTTT. Its translation: CASSLRGGAGGPGELFF. Full variable domain (remainder filled in from reference TRBV9 and TRBJ2-2): DSGVTQTPKHLITATGQRVTLRCSPRSGDLSVYWYQQSLDQGLQFLIQYYNGEERAKGNILERFSAQQFPDLHSELNLSSLELGDSALYFCASSLRGGAGGPGELFFGEGSRLTVL.

V and J are TRBV19 and TRBJ2-3; 10 nucleotides match TRBD2. The CDR3 length is 14 residues. V dropped 10 bases and J dropped 5; count of bases not matched to a gene: 9. Germline V gene data show CDR1 as LNHDA and CDR2 as SQIVND (reference sequence). The CDR3 nucleotides are TGTGCCACAAAACGGCTAGCGGGAGAAGATACGCAGTATTTT. It encodes CATKRLAGEDTQYF.

The count of this clone is one. The chain carries TRBV29-1 and TRBJ1-2; TRBD1 is a possible D gene (6 bases). The V end lost 8 bases, the J end lost 3 bases, and 16 bases lay between the germline ends. This CDR3 is built from 13 residues. The germline V gene has CDR1 SQVTM and CDR2 ANQGSEA. CDR3 nucleotide sequence: TGCAGCATCCAGACAGGTACTTACTATGGCTACACCTTC. Its translation: CSIQTGTYYGYTF.

V is TRBV6-5 and J is TRBJ1-1, with D tentatively TRBD1 (6 bases). The CDR3 length is 15 residues. V was clipped by 3 bases and J by 1 base, with 12 bases between them. Germline-derived CDR1 and CDR2 are MNHEY and SVGAGI. In DNA, the CDR3 is TGTGCCAGCAGTTATCCTCCGACAGGGAACACTGAAGCTTTCTTT. This sequence encodes CASSYPPTGNTEAFF.

The chain is built from TRBV3-1 (or the pseudogene TRBV3-2) and TRBJ1-3, with D possibly matching TRBD1 (6 bases). In germline, CDR1 is LGHDT, CDR2 YNNKEL (reference sequence). V was clipped by 3 bases and J by 0 bases, with 9 bases between them. The CDR3 loop spans 15 amino acids. This CDR3 is CASSQKGGSGNTIYF. The CDR3 DNA is TGTGCCAGCAGCCAGAAAGGGGGCTCTGGAAACACCATATATTTT.

The J gene is TRBJ2-7, the V gene TRBV24-1; the match to TRBD1 covers 10 bases. CDR1 is KGHDR and CDR2 is SFDVKD in the germline V gene. The trim removed 4 bases at V and 2 bases at J, leaving 4 bases unmatched. This CDR3 is built from 15 residues. The CDR3 DNA follows: TGTGCCACCAGTGACCGGGACAGGGGCGCCTACGAGCAGTACTTC. It yields the protein CATSDRDRGAYEQYF.

The V and J genes are TRBV6-1 and TRBJ1-1; D remains ambiguous. Between the trimmed V and J ends, which lost 3 bases and 1 base, there was a span of 12 bases. Germline V gene sequence: CDR1 MNHNS, CDR2 SASEGT. This CDR3 contains 15 residues. In DNA form, the CDR3 reads TGTGCCAGCAGTGATGTTCAGTTATCGAACACTGAAGCTTTCTTT. Protein sequence: CASSDVQLSNTEAFF.

The chain employs TRBV3-1 (or the pseudogene TRBV3-2) and TRBJ1-2; weak D call: TRBD1 (5 bases). Looked up from germline, CDR1 is LGHDT and CDR2 is YNNKEL (reference sequence). Trimming shortened V by 1 base and J by 4 bases, and 7 bases separated the two germline ends. The CDR3 runs 13 residues. The CDR3 DNA follows: TGTGCCAGCAGCCAAGGGACAACCTATGGCTACACCTTC. Translating it yields CASSQGTTYGYTF.

The rearrangement links TRBV2 to TRBJ2-1, with TRBD2 identical over 9 bases. The junction had 12 bases not matched to a gene; V was cut back by 2 bases and J by 7 bases. The CDR3 loop spans 17 amino acids. Germline values: CDR1 SNHLY, CDR2 FYNNEI. CDR3 region: CASSELAGPPLGNEQFF. CDR3 sequence (DNA): TGTGCCAGCAGTGAACTAGCGGGACCTCCTCTCGGGAATGAGCAGTTCTTC.

The V call is TRBV18, the J call TRBJ1-1; D is ambiguous. V dropped 0 bases and J dropped 3 bases, with 8 bases sitting between them. The length of the CDR3 is 14 residues. Germline loops: CDR1 KGHSH, CDR2 LQKENI. CDR3 bases: TGTGCCAGCTCACCACCGAGGGAGTACACTGAAGCTTTCTTT. Residues: CASSPPREYTEAFF.

The chain links TRBV25-1 to TRBJ1-3; D is perhaps TRBD1 (6 bases). Germline lookup yields CDR1 MGHDK and CDR2 SYGVNS. The CDR3 has 14 residues. Trimming removed 4 bases at V and 4 bases at J, with 11 bases between. In nucleotides, the CDR3 is TGTGCCAGCAGTGGCGGGGGGCGAGGAAACACCATATATTTT. It translates to CASSGGGRGNTIYF. The variable domain in full, with the rest retrieved from reference TRBV25-1 and TRBJ1-3, is EADIYQTPRYLVIGTGKKITLECSQTMGHDKMYWYQQDPGMELHLIHYSYGVNSTEKGDLSSESTVSRIRTEHFPLTLESARPSHTSQYLCASSGGGRGNTIYFGEGSWLTVV.

This sequence joins TRBV7-9 and TRBJ2-5, with 7 bases lining up with TRBD1. The CDR3 is 13 amino acids. The ends lost 3 bases at V and 6 bases at J; junction bases unmatched: 4. Germline V gene lookup returns CDR1 SEHNR and CDR2 FQNEAQ (reference sequence). This CDR3 is CASSFPGGKTQYF. The CDR3, as DNA: TGTGCCAGCAGCTTTCCAGGGGGAAAGACCCAGTACTTC.

This clone was seen more than once but under ten times. The chain combines TRBV12-5 with TRBJ2-5, with 9 bases that match TRBD2. Trimming at V came to 8 bases and at J to 1 base, leaving 5 bases not matched to a gene. Germline CDR1 reads LGHNT; CDR2 reads FRNRAP. This CDR3 comprises 14 residues. The CDR3 nucleotides are TGTGCTAGTAGGCTAGCGGGATCCCAAGAGACCCAGTACTTC. It translates to CASRLAGSQETQYF.

V and J are TRBV18 and TRBJ1-6; 9 bases are shared with TRBD1. Trimming cost V 7 bases and J 7 bases; bases outside gene matches: 8. The CDR3 consists of 15 residues. The germline V gene encodes CDR1 KGHSH and CDR2 LQKENI. DNA for the CDR3: TGTGCCAGCTTACCCCCGGGACAGGGAAATTCACCCCTCCACTTT. As protein: CASLPPGQGNSPLHF.

This chain connects TRBV2 to TRBJ1-5; tentatively, D is TRBD1 (5 bases). V lost 5 bases and J 6 bases, leaving 14 bases between the germline ends. The CDR3 is made up of 14 amino acids. Germline CDR1 SNHLY, CDR2 FYNNEI. CDR3 sequence reads: CASSPGSSAQPQHF. The CDR3 nucleotides are TGTGCCAGCAGTCCAGGGTCGTCGGCTCAGCCCCAGCATTTT.

The gene calls are TRBV5-1 and TRBJ1-2; D is undetermined. There are 12 residues in the CDR3. Germline-derived CDR1 and CDR2 are SGHRS and YFSETQ. V was clipped by 2 bases and J by 3 bases, with 5 bases between them. CDR3 sequence: CASSFQDYGYTF. The DNA of the CDR3 is TGCGCCAGCAGCTTCCAGGACTATGGCTACACCTTC.

This clone appeared a single time. The chain links TRBV5-5 to TRBJ2-1, with 10 bases matching TRBD2. Trimming removed 2 bases from V and 10 bases from J; junction bases left unmatched: 9. Germline-derived CDR1 and CDR2 are SGHKS and YYEKEE (reference sequence). CDR3 size: 15 residues. The CDR3 loop is CASSLGLAGEYEQFF. The CDR3 DNA reads TGTGCCAGCAGCTTAGGTCTAGCGGGAGAGTACGAGCAGTTCTTC.

The rearrangement links TRBV11-3 to TRBJ2-7; weak D call: TRBD2 (5 bases). The CDR3 covers 14 residues. Germline loops: CDR1 SGHNT, CDR2 YENEEA. Trimming pared 4 bases from V and 2 bases from J, leaving 12 bases between. DNA for the CDR3: TGTGCCAGCAGCTCGTTGGAGGATCCCTACGAGCAGTACTTC. Translating it yields CASSSLEDPYEQYF.

The chain joins TRBV5-8 to TRBJ2-7, with 8 bases fitting TRBD2. CDR3 length: 16 residues. Germline V lookup: CDR1 SGHTS, CDR2 YDEGEE. After removal of 6 bases from V and 2 bases from J, the junction contained 13 bases not matched to a gene. The CDR3 spells CASTPGGGRFAYEQYF. The CDR3 DNA reads as TGTGCCAGCACCCCTGGAGGCGGGAGGTTTGCCTACGAGCAGTACTTC.

The chain links TRBV5-3 to TRBJ2-7; TRBD1 is a possible D gene (6 bases). TRBV5-3 is flagged as an ORF with uncertain function. Trimming pared 9 bases from V and 0 bases from J, leaving 10 bases between. This CDR3 comprises 12 residues. The CDR3 protein is CAIRDNSYEQYF. The CDR3 DNA reads TGTGCCATCCGGGACAACTCCTACGAGCAGTACTTC.

The V gene is TRBV19, the J gene TRBJ2-7, with 8 positions matching TRBD1. The CDR3 runs to 16 residues. Germline-derived CDR1 and CDR2 are LNHDA and SQIVND (reference sequence). Trimming took 5 bases from V and 1 from J; bases not matched to a gene: 10. DNA for the CDR3: TGTGCCAGTAGTCGAACAGGGACAGGTATGTCCTACGAGCAGTACTTC. Its translation: CASSRTGTGMSYEQYF.

The chain recombines TRBV4-3 with TRBJ2-1, with D perhaps TRBD1 (5 bases). Looked up from germline, CDR1 is LGHNA and CDR2 is YSLEER. The CDR3 is 14 amino acids. V gave up 3 bases and J gave up 5 bases, with 11 bases separating them. The CDR3 region has the DNA TGCGCCAGCAGCCATGGGTGGGGCAACAATGAGCAGTTCTTC. Amino acid sequence: CASSHGWGNNEQFF.